Below are 5 T cell receptor beta chains sequenced from a single sample in a study of T cells in Graves' hyperthyroidism and ophthalmopathy. Amplification of TCR beta CDR3 regions used RNA as the template. Researchers ran a first-round RT-PCR on the TCR CDR3 using the HTBI primer set. MiXCR was run by TCRdb on the multiplex PCR reads, yielding one entry per CDR3 protein. The sample shows some 270,000 distinct CDR3 sequences, over 20% of them seen only once. The sequencing sample was made of blood. The receptor set was obtained from a middle-aged woman with Graves' ophthalmopathy.

This clonotype was seen many times. V gene TRBV13 combines with J gene TRBJ2-5; 9 nucleotides agree with TRBD2. The CDR3 has 14 amino acids. The V gene end was trimmed by 3 bases and the J gene end by 6 bases; junction bases not matched to a gene: 5. Germline-derived CDR1 and CDR2 are PRHDT and FYEKMQ (reference sequence). The CDR3 nucleotides are TGTGCCAGCAGCTTCGGCGGGGGGGGAAAGACCCAGTACTTC. This codes for CASSFGGGGKTQYF.

J is TRBJ2-7 and V is TRBV6-5, with D maybe TRBD2 (5 bases). Germline V gives CDR1 MNHEY, CDR2 SVGAGI. The length of the CDR3 is 13 residues. V was trimmed by 4 bases and J by 4 bases, leaving 11 bases between them. CDR3 in DNA: TGTGCCAGCAGTTCACCGGGAATGTACGAGCAGTACTTC. Translating it yields CASSSPGMYEQYF.

This clonotype was detected ten times or more. The genes are TRBV7-9 and TRBJ2-5; 8 nucleotides align to TRBD1. Unmatched junction bases numbered 9, after V lost 5 bases and J lost 4 bases. The CDR3 covers 15 residues. The germline gives CDR1 SEHNR, CDR2 FQNEAQ (reference sequence). The CDR3 nucleotides read TGTGCCAGCAGCCTACTACAGGGGGTTGGAGAGACCCAGTACTTC. It encodes CASSLLQGVGETQYF. Using reference TRBV7-9 and TRBJ2-5 for the parts outside the CDR3, the full variable domain is DTGVSQNPRHKITKRGQNVTFRCDPISEHNRLYWYRQTLGQGPEFLTYFQNEAQLEKSRLLSDRFSAERPKGSFSTLEIQRTEQGDSAMYLCASSLLQGVGETQYFGPGTRLLVL.

This clonotype was counted ten times or more. V gene TRBV19 combines with J gene TRBJ1-2, with D possibly matching TRBD1 (5 bases). V was shortened by 8 bases and J by 5 bases, with 18 bases between the two germline ends. The CDR3 extends over 14 amino acids. Germline CDR1 and CDR2: LNHDA and SQIVND (reference sequence). The CDR3 reads CASQPQGGGYGYTF. The CDR3 DNA sequence: TGTGCCAGTCAACCCCAGGGAGGTGGGTATGGCTACACCTTC.

This clonotype occurred many times. The chain has TRBV19 and TRBJ1-5; no reliable D call. The CDR3 is 13 residues long. Trimming left V 3 bases short and J 5 bases short, with 8 bases between. Germline-derived CDR1 and CDR2 are LNHDA and SQIVND (reference sequence). The DNA for the CDR3 is TGTGCCAGTAGTATTACCTGGGATCAGCCCCAGCATTTT. This translates into CASSITWDQPQHF.